The source of this T cell receptor beta chain is a study of CD8 T cells in Susac syndrome (dated by TCRdb to about 2019). Concerning the study at large: Whether CD8+ T cell activation and differentiation in Susac syndrome was antigen driven was tested using repertoire sequencing. Summary of the overall study and its limitations: The TCR sequencing and HLA analysis was acknowledged to have included a relatively small number of individuals.

Comments on this clonotype: No antigen is known for it. Qualities for individual bases were not recorded, and no much larger clone is one base off.

Relative to germline, V is missing 5 bases and J is missing 1 base, with 5 bases of the junction outside any gene match. The CDR3 sequence holds 15 residues, the cysteine and phenylalanine included. Only the CDR3 part of the read is kept: 45 bases, read in frame from the first base. RNA was extracted with the RNeasy kit and roughly 0.5 to 1 ug was reverse transcribed using random hexamers. The immunoSEQ multiplex PCR assay, which covers 54 Vbeta and 13 Jbeta segments, was used to amplify TCR beta CDR3 regions. PCR amplification bias was corrected by using a synthetic template baseline for primer optimization and computational correction. Turning to the authors' computational methods: Reads were assigned to V, D and J genes according to IMGT and analyzed in immunoSEQ Analyzer, with only productive sequences retained. Clonality was computed as one minus Shannon entropy normalized by log2 of the number of productive unique sequences. Public and private clones were assessed among the 100 most prevalent clones of each patient and control. A clone was defined as Susac-specific if it was absent from the healthy and MS cohorts, from around 960 published viral clones and from other ImmuneACCESS disease sequences. Using fastp at Q25 and MiXCR, TCRdb reprocessed the public reads and kept productive beta chains. One record per CDR3 amino acid sequence lists the most common genes and DNA. Here the V and J calls rest on TCRdb's processing, not on the authors' analysis. Across this sample there are some 150,000 distinct CDR3 sequences, with 94% seen only once. The top ten hold 0.065% to 0.1% of the sample.

Peripheral blood CD8+ and CD4+ T cells from healthy donors, Susac syndrome patients and multiple sclerosis patients were profiled using high-throughput TCR beta sequencing. Healthy donors were age- and sex-matched controls. Bulk CD8+ and CD4+ T cells were purified magnetically by negative isolation, whereas CD8+ TEMRA cells were enriched by FACS. Blood was drawn into EDTA tubes, processed within 24 hours, and PBMCs were isolated by density gradient centrifugation. PBMCs intended for TCR sequencing were frozen in liquid nitrogen and were later thawed in a 37 degrees C water bath. A purity of at least 90% was achieved for sorted or isolated CD4+, CD8+ and CD8+ TEMRA cells.

This chain is built from TRBV12-3 or TRBV12-4 and TRBJ2-1, and 7 bases in between align with TRBD1. The sample taken for sequencing was CD4+ T cells from PBMCs. This TCR was sampled from a human donor in good health. CDR3 region: CASSPDRSSYNEQFF. The nucleotide sequence reads TGTGCCAGCAGTCCGGACAGGTCTTCCTACAATGAGCAGTTCTTC.